This T cell receptor beta chain was profiled in a study of shared clonotypes between healthy human individuals. CD8 cells regarded as naive lacked CD45RO, were positively chosen for CCR7, and omitted terminally differentiated effector memory CD45RA+ cells. Trimming took 0 bases from V and 3 from J, leaving 9 bases between them. The CDR3 is 14 residues long. Germline V gene lookup returns CDR1 MNHEY and CDR2 SMNVEV (reference sequence). Assay: immunoSEQ multiplex PCR; the TCRdb copy retains only in-frame clones and omits some. The sample shows around 600,000 clones, about 98% of them seen only once. Material for sequencing was naive CD8+ T cells sorted from blood. The clonotype comes from a man aged 25 to 40 in good health. The rearrangement joins TRBV27 to TRBJ2-7, with TRBD1 as a possible D gene (5 bases). CDR3 in amino acids: CASSLSLGDYEQYF. The CDR3 nucleotides are TGTGCCAGCAGTTTATCATTAGGGGACTACGAGCAGTACTTC.